Listed here are 30 T cell receptor beta chains from one sample, sequenced in a study of shared clonotypes between healthy human individuals. The table came from immunoSEQ multiplex PCR; TCRdb's copy has only in-frame clones and leaves some out. The table includes over 850,000 clones, around 82% detected once. Sequences were obtained from memory CD4+ T cells from PBMCs. Subset specified: CD45RA-negative fraction. The receptors stem from a man younger than 35 in good health. Some clones in this sample may be carry-over from other donors' samples.

This chain uses TRBV30 with TRBJ1-6; D gene unclear. CDR1 and CDR2 (germline): GTSNPN, SVGIG (reference sequence). Trimming shortened V by 2 bases and J by 7 bases, and 9 bases separated the two germline ends. This CDR3 spans 13 amino acids. CDR3 sequence: CAWSLLFNSPLHF. The CDR3 DNA reads as TGTGCCTGGAGTCTTCTCTTCAATTCACCCCTCCACTTT.

This clone was recorded a few times. V is TRBV11-2 and J is TRBJ1-5; D ambiguous. The V end was cut by 3 bases, the J end by 4 bases, with 7 bases between. There are 13 residues in the CDR3. Germline CDR1 and CDR2: SGHAT and FQNNGV. CDR3 loop: CASSFFGNQPQHF. DNA of the CDR3: TGTGCCAGCAGCTTCTTCGGAAATCAGCCCCAGCATTTT. Full variable domain (rest looked up from reference TRBV11-2 and TRBJ1-5): EAGVAQSPRYKIIEKRQSVAFWCNPISGHATLYWYQQILGQGPKLLIQFQNNGVVDDSQLPKDRFSAERLKGVDSTLKIQPAKLEDSAVYLCASSFFGNQPQHFGDGTRLSIL.

This chain uses TRBV14 with TRBJ2-5; tentative D call: TRBD2 (6 bases). The closer fit of TRBJ2-7 to the DNA end suggests the J call may be wrong. The CDR3 totals 14 residues. Germline-derived CDR1 and CDR2 are SGHDN and FVKESK. The CDR3 DNA sequence: TGTGCCAGCAGCCCTCTGTCGGGGGCCTACGAGCAGTACTTC. It specifies CASSPLSGAYEQYF.

This chain connects TRBV29-1 to TRBJ1-1; no definite D call. Trimming pared 3 bases from V and 3 bases from J, leaving 11 bases between. CDR3 size: 13 residues. Germline CDR1 and CDR2: SQVTM and ANQGSEA. The CDR3, as DNA: TGCAGCGTTGATTCACTGGGGTACACTGAAGCTTTCTTT. The encoded protein is CSVDSLGYTEAFF.

The chain combines TRBV29-1 with TRBJ2-7; D not resolved. The CDR3 loop spans 12 amino acids. Germline CDR1 is SQVTM and CDR2 is ANQGSEA. Trimming cost V 4 bases and J 2 bases, with 9 bases left between them. CDR3 in DNA: TGCAGCGTTGCCAAGACCCCCTACGAGCAGTACTTC. This translates into CSVAKTPYEQYF.

The V call is TRBV28, the J call TRBJ2-1; maybe TRBD2 (6 bases). Germline CDR1 MDHEN, CDR2 SYDVKM. This CDR3 is built from 10 residues. V was cut by 6 bases and J by 12 bases, with 9 bases left in between. The DNA of the CDR3 is TGTGCCAGCAGCCGGAGGGGGCAGTTCTTC. This encodes CASSRRGQFF.

The chain recombines TRBV7-2 with TRBJ1-4; perhaps TRBD1 as D (6 bases). V gave up 2 bases and J gave up 3 bases, with 22 bases separating them. The CDR3 is 19 residues long. Germline values: CDR1 SGHTA, CDR2 FQGNSA. The DNA of the CDR3 is TGTGCCAGCAGCTTAAATCCCGGGGGGGCCGGCACTGCTAATGAAAAACTGTTTTTT. Its protein product is CASSLNPGGAGTANEKLFF.

The chain employs TRBV15 and TRBJ2-2; D remains ambiguous. The V end lost 4 bases, the J end lost 4 bases, and 10 bases lay between the germline ends. CDR1 is LNHNV, CDR2 YYDKDF, per germline (reference sequence). The CDR3 is 14 residues long. This chain's CDR3 is CATSTLRSTGELFF. CDR3 nucleotide sequence: TGTGCCACCAGCACTTTGCGGAGCACCGGGGAGCTGTTTTTT.

This clone was seen a few times. V and J are TRBV5-1 and TRBJ1-1; D possibly corresponds to TRBD1 (5 bases). Trimming pared 4 bases from V and 1 base from J, leaving 20 bases between. The CDR3 length is 17 residues. The germline V gene has CDR1 SGHRS and CDR2 YFSETQ. This CDR3 is CASSGIRDGISNTEAFF. Written as DNA, the CDR3 is TGCGCCAGCAGCGGAATCCGGGACGGGATATCGAACACTGAAGCTTTCTTT.

At least ten counts were recorded for this clone. The rearrangement joins TRBV2 to TRBJ2-2, with D perhaps TRBD1 (6 bases). From germline, CDR1 is SNHLY and CDR2 FYNNEI. Trimming left V 6 bases short and J 7 bases short, with 21 bases between. The CDR3 length is 16 residues. The CDR3, as DNA: TGTGCCAGCAGCGGGAAACAGGGTCGGGCAGGCGGGGAGCTGTTTTTT. This translates into CASSGKQGRAGGELFF.

This sequence joins TRBV29-1 and TRBJ2-1; the D is unclear. The CDR3 has 13 amino acids. Looked up from germline, CDR1 is SQVTM and CDR2 is ANQGSEA. With 3 bases removed from V and 10 bases from J, the gap between germline ends came to 16 bases. CDR3 in amino acids: CSVDGRLSGEQFF. CDR3 DNA: TGCAGCGTTGATGGTCGGCTTTCCGGAGAGCAGTTCTTC.

In its sample, this clone was seen a few times. The chain links TRBV7-3 to TRBJ2-3; 10 bases are a match to TRBD2. The J segment lost 1 base and the V segment lost 0 bases, leaving 4 bases of the junction unmatched. CDR1 and CDR2 from the germline V gene are SGHTA and FQGTGA. This CDR3 contains 17 residues. The CDR3 here is CASSLTASGSGTDTQYF. Written as DNA, the CDR3 is TGTGCCAGCAGCTTAACGGCTAGCGGGAGTGGCACAGATACGCAGTATTTT.

This clone has ten or more counts. CDR3 sequence: CASSLTPGQGGNTIYF. DNA for the CDR3: TGTGCCAGCAGTCTCACCCCGGGACAGGGTGGGAACACCATATATTTT. This rearrangement joins TRBV28 to TRBJ1-3; 9 bases line up with TRBD1. The V and J ends lost 5 bases and 7 bases, in that order; junction bases with no gene match: 12. Germline-derived CDR1 and CDR2 are MDHEN and SYDVKM. The CDR3 runs 16 residues.

This chain connects TRBV18 to TRBJ1-2; the D gene is possibly TRBD1 (5 bases). V shed 3 bases and J shed 4 bases, with 18 bases lying between them. The CDR3 is made up of 16 amino acids. CDR1 and CDR2 (germline): KGHSH, LQKENI. CDR3 residues: CASSPSGTQETYGYTF. CDR3 sequence (DNA): TGTGCCAGCTCACCCTCAGGGACGCAGGAGACCTATGGCTACACCTTC.

The V and J genes are TRBV6-6 and TRBJ2-5, with a tentative D call TRBD1 (5 bases). CDR1 is MNHNY, CDR2 SVGAGI, per germline (reference sequence). The CDR3 is 13 amino acids. V was clipped by 8 bases and J by 5 bases, with 15 bases between them. CDR3 amino acids: CASCSRAEETQYF. CDR3 sequence (DNA): TGTGCCAGCTGTTCCAGGGCCGAGGAGACCCAGTACTTC.

This chain joins TRBV6-5 and TRBJ1-1, with D hard to call. V shed 10 bases and J shed 4 bases, with 10 bases lying between them. The germline V gene encodes CDR1 MNHEY and CDR2 SVGAGI. The CDR3 spans 11 residues. CDR3 DNA sequence: TGTGCCACACGTAGGCGCACTGAAGCTTTCTTT. Amino acid sequence: CATRRRTEAFF.

V gene TRBV6-1 combines with J gene TRBJ2-4, with D possibly matching TRBD1 (6 bases). Trimming shortened V by 6 bases and J by 8 bases, and 17 bases separated the two germline ends. Germline V gene sequence: CDR1 MNHNS, CDR2 SASEGT. The CDR3 is 14 residues long. The CDR3: CASSRQAIGDIQYF. In DNA form, the CDR3 reads TGTGCCAGCAGCAGACAGGCGATAGGGGACATTCAGTACTTC.

The chain couples TRBV7-3 to TRBJ2-2, with D possibly matching TRBD2 (5 bases). Trimming cost V 4 bases and J 5 bases, with 8 bases left between them. The CDR3 is 13 residues long. Germline CDR1 reads SGHTA; CDR2 reads FQGTGA. CDR3 coding DNA: TGTGCCAGCAGCTCAACTAGAACCGGGGAGCTGTTTTTT. It encodes CASSSTRTGELFF.

This chain uses TRBV6-1 with TRBJ2-2, with 7 bases that match TRBD2. Germline CDR1 MNHNS, CDR2 SASEGT. The V segment lost 3 bases and the J segment 3 bases; nucleotides outside the gene matches: 7. The CDR3 is made up of 16 amino acids. As DNA, the CDR3 is TGTGCCAGCAGTGATGTGGGGGGAGGGCACACCGGGGAGCTGTTTTTT. It is translated as CASSDVGGGHTGELFF.

The V gene is TRBV6-5, the J gene TRBJ2-3; D is unresolved. CDR3 length: 14 residues. The V end lost 5 bases, the J end lost 2 bases, and 11 bases lay between the germline ends. Germline CDR1 is MNHEY and CDR2 is SVGAGI. The CDR3 protein is CASSADSPTDTQYF. The CDR3 DNA reads TGTGCCAGCAGTGCTGATTCTCCCACAGATACGCAGTATTTT.

The genes are TRBV30 and TRBJ2-2; no clear D gene. V shed 4 bases and J shed 4 bases, with 13 bases lying between them. Germline CDR1 is GTSNPN and CDR2 is SVGIG (reference sequence). This CDR3 is 14 amino acids long. The CDR3: CAWTTLTPTGELFF. Written as DNA, the CDR3 is TGTGCCTGGACGACCCTGACCCCCACCGGGGAGCTGTTTTTT.

This chain uses TRBV5-1 with TRBJ2-1; D call uncertain. The germline CDR1 and CDR2 sequences are SGHRS and YFSETQ. Trimming pared 1 base from V and 4 bases from J, leaving 12 bases between. This CDR3 spans 15 amino acids. The CDR3 region has the DNA TGCGCCAGCAGCTTGCAGGTCGCCGATTACAATGAGCAGTTCTTC. Translation: CASSLQVADYNEQFF.

The V call is TRBV5-6, the J call TRBJ2-1; 11 bases match TRBD2. CDR1 and CDR2 from the germline V gene are SGHDT and YYEEEE. This CDR3 has 14 residues. Trimming took 4 bases from V and 9 from J; bases not matched to a gene: 6. The CDR3 reads CASSVTSGSGEQFF. CDR3 coding DNA: TGTGCCAGCAGCGTCACTAGCGGGAGTGGTGAGCAGTTCTTC.

The chain links TRBV21-1 to TRBJ1-1; TRBD1 was called by the table and not checked on the DNA. TRBV21-1 is a pseudogene segment. There are 14 residues in the CDR3. In DNA, the CDR3 is TGTGCCAGCAGCCCCAGGGGGATGAACACTGAAGCTTTCTTT. Its translation: CASSPRGMNTEAFF.

The chain carries TRBV29-1 and TRBJ2-7; tentatively, D is TRBD2 (6 bases). The V gene's germline CDR1 is SQVTM and CDR2 ANQGSEA. Trimming shortened V by 5 bases and J by 4 bases, and 18 bases separated the two germline ends. The CDR3 covers 14 residues. CDR3 sequence (DNA): TGCAGCGTTTCTGGCTCGGCGGGGCCTTACGAGCAGTACTTC. Its protein product is CSVSGSAGPYEQYF.

This clone was counted a few times. The genes are TRBV6-6 and TRBJ1-2, with TRBD1 matching 8 bases. J lost 2 bases, V lost 2 bases, and 4 bases had no gene match. The CDR3 is made up of 15 amino acids. From germline, CDR1 is MNHNY and CDR2 SVGAGI (reference sequence). In DNA, the CDR3 is TGTGCCAGCAGTTACGAGCACAGGGGGAACTATGGCTACACCTTC. It is translated as CASSYEHRGNYGYTF.

This chain links TRBV28 with TRBJ2-7, with D perhaps TRBD1 (7 bases). This CDR3 is 21 amino acids long. Germline V lookup: CDR1 MDHEN, CDR2 SYDVKM. V was shortened by 5 bases and J by 1 base, with 33 bases between the two germline ends. As DNA, the CDR3 is TGTGCCAGCAGTGATTACTGGGGGGAAACAGGGGACCGGTCGGAGTCCTACGAGCAGTACTTC. Encoded protein: CASSDYWGETGDRSESYEQYF. The complete variable domain, with remaining parts taken from reference TRBV28 and TRBJ2-7, reads DVKVTQSSRYLVKRTGEKVFLECVQDMDHENMFWYRQDPGLGLRLIYFSYDVKMKEKGDIPEGYSVSREKKERFSLILESASTNQTSMYLCASSDYWGETGDRSESYEQYFGPGTRLTVT.

This clone was observed a few times. V usage is TRBV18 and J usage is TRBJ1-3; TRBD1 is a possible D gene (5 bases). Trimming shortened V by 2 bases and J by 2 bases, and 7 bases separated the two germline ends. This CDR3 contains 14 residues. Germline V gives CDR1 KGHSH, CDR2 LQKENI. CDR3 sequence (DNA): TGTGCCAGCTCACCAGGCAGGGCTGGAAACACCATATATTTT. It codes for CASSPGRAGNTIYF. The entire variable domain, with the rest obtained from reference TRBV18 and TRBJ1-3, is as follows: NAGVMQNPRHLVRRRGQEARLRCSPMKGHSHVYWYRQLPEEGLKFMVYLQKENIIDESGMPKERFSAEFPKEGPSILRIQQVVRGDSAAYFCASSPGRAGNTIYFGEGSWLTVV.

This clone has more than one count but fewer than ten. The genes are TRBV5-5 and TRBJ2-7, with TRBD1 as a possible D gene (6 bases). V gave up 5 bases and J gave up 3 bases, with 18 bases separating them. This CDR3 region has 15 residues. CDR1 is SGHKS, CDR2 YYEKEE, per germline (reference sequence). In DNA, the CDR3 is TGTGCCAGCAGTCGGTGGGGGACAACCTTCTACGAGCAGTACTTC. It translates to CASSRWGTTFYEQYF.

The chain links TRBV4-2 to TRBJ2-1; no reliable D call. CDR3 size: 15 residues. The germline V gene encodes CDR1 LGHNA and CDR2 YNFKEQ. V lost 0 bases and J 10 bases, leaving 16 bases between the germline ends. The DNA of the CDR3 is TGTGCCAGCAGCCAAGAATGGATGGCCCAATCGGAGCAGTTCTTC. This gives the protein CASSQEWMAQSEQFF.